This T cell receptor beta chain emerged from a study of T cells in Graves' hyperthyroidism and ophthalmopathy. Study in general: Peripheral blood was obtained at initial diagnosis, preceding any treatment.

TCR beta CDR3 region amplification was performed from RNA transcripts. Primed by the HTBI set, a first-round RT-PCR was run on the TCR CDR3. TCRdb reanalysed the multiplex PCR reads using MiXCR and keeps one entry per CDR3 protein. The sample yields about 560,000 distinct CDR3 sequences, over 15% seen once. In patients aged 18 to 65, hyperthyroidism was newly diagnosed, with duration under 2 months. For the diagnoses, clinical symptoms, serum thyroxine and TRAb, thyroid ultrasound and orbital computed tomography were used. The PBMCs were taken from approximately 9 ml of fresh peripheral blood. The sequencing input was blood. The receptor comes from a woman between 18 and 29 years old with Graves' hyperthyroidism.

Here the CDR3 reads CSARASGRAGETQYF. The CDR3 DNA is TGCAGTGCTAGGGCCAGCGGGAGGGCCGGCGAGACCCAGTACTTC. This rearrangement joins TRBV20-1 to TRBJ2-5; 10 bases line up with TRBD2. This CDR3 has 15 amino acids. Germline CDR1 DFQATT, CDR2 SNEGSKA (reference sequence). The junction had 9 bases not matched to a gene; V was cut back by 3 bases and J by 5 bases.